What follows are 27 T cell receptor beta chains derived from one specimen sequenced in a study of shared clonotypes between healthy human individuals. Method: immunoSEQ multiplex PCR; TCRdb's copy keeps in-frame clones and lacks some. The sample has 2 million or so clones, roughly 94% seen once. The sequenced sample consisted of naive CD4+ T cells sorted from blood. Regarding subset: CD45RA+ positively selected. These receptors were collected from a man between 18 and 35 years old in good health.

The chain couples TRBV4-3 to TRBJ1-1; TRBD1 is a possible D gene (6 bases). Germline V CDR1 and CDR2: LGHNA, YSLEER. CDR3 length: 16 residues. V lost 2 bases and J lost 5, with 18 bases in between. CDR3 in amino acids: CASSQPGPGEWTEAFF. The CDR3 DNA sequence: TGCGCCAGCAGCCAACCCGGGCCAGGGGAGTGGACTGAAGCTTTCTTT.

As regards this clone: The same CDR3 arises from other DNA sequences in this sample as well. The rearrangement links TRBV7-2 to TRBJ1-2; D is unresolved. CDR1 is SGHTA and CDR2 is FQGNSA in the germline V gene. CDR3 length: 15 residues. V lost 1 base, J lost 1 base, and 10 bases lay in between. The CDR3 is CASSLGSGINYGYTF. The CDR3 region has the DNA TGTGCCAGCAGCTTAGGGTCCGGGATTAACTATGGCTACACCTTC.

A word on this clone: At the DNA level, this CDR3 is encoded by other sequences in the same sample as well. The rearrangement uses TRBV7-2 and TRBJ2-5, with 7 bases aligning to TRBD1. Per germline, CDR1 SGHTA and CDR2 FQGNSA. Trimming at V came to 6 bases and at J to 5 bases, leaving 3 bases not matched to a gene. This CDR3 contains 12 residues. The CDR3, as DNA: TGTGCCAGCAGTTTCAGGGGGGAGACCCAGTACTTC. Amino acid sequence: CASSFRGETQYF.

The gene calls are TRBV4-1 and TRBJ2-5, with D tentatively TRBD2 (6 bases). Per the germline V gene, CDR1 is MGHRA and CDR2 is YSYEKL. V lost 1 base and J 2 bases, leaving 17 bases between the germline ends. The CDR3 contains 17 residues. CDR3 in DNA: TGCGCCAGCAGCCAAGGGTCCCTTCAGGCGGGGCAAGAGACCCAGTACTTC. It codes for CASSQGSLQAGQETQYF.

CDR3 in amino acids: CASSPPGQGAGEQYF. DNA for the CDR3: TGTGCCAGCAGCCCCCCGGGACAGGGGGCTGGGGAGCAGTACTTC. V usage is TRBV2 and J usage is TRBJ2-7; 12 bases align to TRBD1. V was clipped by 6 bases and J by 7 bases; unmatched bases: 10. CDR3 length equals 15 residues. CDR1 is SNHLY, CDR2 FYNNEI, per germline.

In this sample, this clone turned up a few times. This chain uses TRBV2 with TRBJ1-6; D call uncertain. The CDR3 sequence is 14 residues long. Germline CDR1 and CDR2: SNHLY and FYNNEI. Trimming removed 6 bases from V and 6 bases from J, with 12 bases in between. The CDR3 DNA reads TGTGCCAGCAGCCCCGGACGGGTTAATTCACCCCTCCACTTT. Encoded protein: CASSPGRVNSPLHF. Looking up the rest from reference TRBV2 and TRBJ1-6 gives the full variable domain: EPEVTQTPSHQVTQMGQEVILRCVPISNHLYFYWYRQILGQKVEFLVSFYNNEISEKSEIFDDQFSVERPDGSNFTLKIRSTKLEDSAMYFCASSPGRVNSPLHFGNGTRLTVT.

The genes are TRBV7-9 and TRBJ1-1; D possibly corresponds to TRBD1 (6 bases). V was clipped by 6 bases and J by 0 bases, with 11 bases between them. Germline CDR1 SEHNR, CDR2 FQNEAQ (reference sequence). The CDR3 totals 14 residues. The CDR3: CASSSGQMNTEAFF. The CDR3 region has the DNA TGTGCCAGCAGTTCTGGACAGATGAACACTGAAGCTTTCTTT.

The CDR3 spells CASSTQGASGEQYF. The CDR3 region has the DNA TGTGCCAGCAGTACACAGGGGGCATCTGGTGAGCAGTACTTC. The chain combines TRBV25-1 with TRBJ2-7; TRBD1 matches 9 bases. This CDR3 is built from 14 residues. The germline gives CDR1 MGHDK, CDR2 SYGVNS. J was trimmed by 7 bases and V by 5 bases; bases with no gene match: 9.

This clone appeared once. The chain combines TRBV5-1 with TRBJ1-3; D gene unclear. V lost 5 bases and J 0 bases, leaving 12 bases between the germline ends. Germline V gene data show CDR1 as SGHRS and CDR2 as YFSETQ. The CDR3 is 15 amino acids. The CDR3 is CASRGSPLSGNTIYF. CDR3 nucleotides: TGCGCCAGCAGGGGCAGCCCCCTCTCTGGAAACACCATATATTTT.

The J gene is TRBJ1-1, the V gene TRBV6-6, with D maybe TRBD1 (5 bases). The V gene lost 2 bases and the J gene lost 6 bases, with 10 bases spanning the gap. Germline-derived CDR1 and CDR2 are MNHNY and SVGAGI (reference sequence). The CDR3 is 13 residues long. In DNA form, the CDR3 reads TGTGCCAGCAGTTACGAGGGGAGGGCTGAAGCTTTCTTT. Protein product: CASSYEGRAEAFF.

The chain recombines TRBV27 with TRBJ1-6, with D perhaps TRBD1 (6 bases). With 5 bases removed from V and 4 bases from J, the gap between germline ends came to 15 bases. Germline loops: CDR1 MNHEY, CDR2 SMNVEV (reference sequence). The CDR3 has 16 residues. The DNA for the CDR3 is TGTGCCAGCAGTCTTTTGGGGGGCTTGTATAATTCACCCCTCCACTTT. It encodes CASSLLGGLYNSPLHF.

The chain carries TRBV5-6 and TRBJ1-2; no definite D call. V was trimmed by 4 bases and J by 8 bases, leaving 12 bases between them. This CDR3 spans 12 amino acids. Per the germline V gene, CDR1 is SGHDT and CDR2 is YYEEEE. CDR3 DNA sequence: TGTGCCAGCAGCCCTAATGAGATCGGCTACACCTTC. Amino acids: CASSPNEIGYTF.

CDR3 region: CASSAGFGEKLFF. CDR3 sequence (DNA): TGCGCCAGCAGTGCCGGGTTTGGTGAAAAACTGTTTTTT. The J gene is TRBJ1-4, the V gene TRBV10-1, with D unresolved. This CDR3 spans 13 amino acids. V shed 4 bases and J shed 7 bases, with 10 bases lying between them. The germline V gene has CDR1 WNHNN and CDR2 SYGVQD (reference sequence).

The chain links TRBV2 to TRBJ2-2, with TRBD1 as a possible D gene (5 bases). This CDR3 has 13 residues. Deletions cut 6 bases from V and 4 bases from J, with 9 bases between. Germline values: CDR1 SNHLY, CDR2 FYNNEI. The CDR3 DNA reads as TGTGCCAGCAGCCAGGGATTCACCGGGGAGCTGTTTTTT. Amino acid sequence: CASSQGFTGELFF.

CDR3 DNA: TGTGCCAGCAGTCCTCCGGACAACCTCTATGGCTACACCTTC. Translated, it gives CASSPPDNLYGYTF. V is TRBV28 and J is TRBJ1-2, with D tentatively TRBD1 (5 bases). The germline CDR1 and CDR2 sequences are MDHEN and SYDVKM. CDR3 length equals 14 residues. V was clipped by 5 bases and J by 4 bases, with 14 bases between them.

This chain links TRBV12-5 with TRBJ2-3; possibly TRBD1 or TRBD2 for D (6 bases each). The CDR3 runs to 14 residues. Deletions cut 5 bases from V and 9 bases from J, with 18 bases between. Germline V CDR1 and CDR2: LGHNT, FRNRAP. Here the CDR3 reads CASGLLGGPGTQYF. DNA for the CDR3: TGTGCTAGTGGTCTCCTCGGGGGCCCCGGGACGCAGTATTTT.

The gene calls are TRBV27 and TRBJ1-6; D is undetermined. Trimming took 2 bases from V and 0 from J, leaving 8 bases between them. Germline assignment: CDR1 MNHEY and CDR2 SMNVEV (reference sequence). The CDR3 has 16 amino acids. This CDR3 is CASSLTQSSYNSPLHF. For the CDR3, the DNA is TGTGCCAGCAGTTTAACTCAGAGCTCCTATAATTCACCCCTCCACTTT.

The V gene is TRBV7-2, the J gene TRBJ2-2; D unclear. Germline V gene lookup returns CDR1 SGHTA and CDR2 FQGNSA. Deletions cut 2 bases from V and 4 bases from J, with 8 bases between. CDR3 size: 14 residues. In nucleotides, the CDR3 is TGTGCCAGCAGCTTAATCGCCGGCACCGGGGAGCTGTTTTTT. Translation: CASSLIAGTGELFF.

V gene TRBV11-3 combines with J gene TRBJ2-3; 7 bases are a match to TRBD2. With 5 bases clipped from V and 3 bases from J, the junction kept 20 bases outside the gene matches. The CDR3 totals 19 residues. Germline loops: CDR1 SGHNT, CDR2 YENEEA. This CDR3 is CASSQHGGASGGETDTQYF. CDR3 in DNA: TGTGCCAGCAGCCAACATGGAGGGGCTAGCGGAGGGGAGACAGATACGCAGTATTTT.

This CDR3 reads CASSFLVRGNTEAFF. CDR3 coding DNA: TGTGCCAGCAGCTTTCTAGTTAGGGGGAACACTGAAGCTTTCTTT. This chain joins TRBV5-5 and TRBJ1-1; the D gene is possibly TRBD1 (5 bases). Germline assignment: CDR1 SGHKS and CDR2 YYEKEE (reference sequence). The CDR3 is made up of 15 amino acids. Deletions cut 2 bases from V and 1 base from J, with 12 bases between.

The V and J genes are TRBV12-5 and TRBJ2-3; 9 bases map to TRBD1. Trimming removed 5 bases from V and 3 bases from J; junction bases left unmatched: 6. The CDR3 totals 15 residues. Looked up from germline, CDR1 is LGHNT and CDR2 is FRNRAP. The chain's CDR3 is CASGPIQGATDTQYF. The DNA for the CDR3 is TGTGCTAGTGGTCCCATACAGGGGGCAACAGATACGCAGTATTTT.

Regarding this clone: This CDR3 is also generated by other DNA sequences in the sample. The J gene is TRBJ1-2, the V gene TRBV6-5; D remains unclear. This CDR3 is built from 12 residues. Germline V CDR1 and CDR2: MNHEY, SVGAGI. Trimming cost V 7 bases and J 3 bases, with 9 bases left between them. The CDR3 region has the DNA TGTGCCAGCACCCGGGGAGACTATGGCTACACCTTC. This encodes CASTRGDYGYTF.

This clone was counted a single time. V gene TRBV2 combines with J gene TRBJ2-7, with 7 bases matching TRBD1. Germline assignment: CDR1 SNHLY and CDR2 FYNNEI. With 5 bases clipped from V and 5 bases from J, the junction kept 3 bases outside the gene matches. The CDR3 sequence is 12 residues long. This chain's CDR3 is CASSTQGNEQYF. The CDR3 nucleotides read TGTGCCAGCAGTACACAGGGGAACGAGCAGTACTTC.

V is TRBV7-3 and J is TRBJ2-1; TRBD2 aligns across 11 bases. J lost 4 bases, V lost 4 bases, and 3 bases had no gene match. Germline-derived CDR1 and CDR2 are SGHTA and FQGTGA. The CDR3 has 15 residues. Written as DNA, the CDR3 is TGTGCCAGCAGCTCACTAGCGGGGGCGTACAATGAGCAGTTCTTC. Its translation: CASSSLAGAYNEQFF.

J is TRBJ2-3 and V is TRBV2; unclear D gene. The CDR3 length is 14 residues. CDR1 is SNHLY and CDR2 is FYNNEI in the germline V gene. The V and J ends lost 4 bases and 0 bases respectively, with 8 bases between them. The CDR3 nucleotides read TGTGCCAGCAGTGGAATGGCTAGCACAGATACGCAGTATTTT. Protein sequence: CASSGMASTDTQYF.

The CDR3 sequence: CATRGGGLATYEQYF. The CDR3 DNA reads TGTGCCACCAGGGGCGGGGGACTAGCAACCTACGAGCAGTACTTC. This chain uses TRBV15 with TRBJ2-7; 9 bases fit TRBD2. V trimming: 6 bases; J trimming: 2 bases; junction bases outside the gene matches: 8. The CDR3 has 15 amino acids. The germline gives CDR1 LNHNV, CDR2 YYDKDF (reference sequence).

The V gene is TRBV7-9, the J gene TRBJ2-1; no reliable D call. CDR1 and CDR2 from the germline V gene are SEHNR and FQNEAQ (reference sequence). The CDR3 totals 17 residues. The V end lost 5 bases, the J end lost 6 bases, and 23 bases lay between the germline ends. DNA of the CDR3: TGTGCCAGCAGCCCCCTCCTCGGCGGTAACCCGGGCAATGAGCAGTTCTTC. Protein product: CASSPLLGGNPGNEQFF.